These 14 T cell receptor beta chains were sequenced from one sample in a study of blood T cell repertoires in COVID-19. Assay: immunoSEQ multiplex PCR; the TCRdb copy retains only in-frame clones and omits some. Among roughly 71,000 clones listed, 80% were seen once. Sequencing was carried out using peripheral blood. The source is a man aged 65-85 years who had recovered from COVID-19.

This clone was seen once. The chain employs TRBV28 and TRBJ1-5; no clear D. The CDR3 loop spans 15 amino acids. Per the germline V gene, CDR1 is MDHEN and CDR2 is SYDVKM. With 2 bases removed from V and 9 bases from J, the gap between germline ends came to 17 bases. The CDR3 reads CASSLPQRLSRPQHF. In nucleotides, the CDR3 is TGTGCCAGCAGTTTACCCCAGAGACTATCACGGCCCCAGCATTTT.

The chain combines TRBV19 with TRBJ2-2; 9 positions agree with TRBD1. CDR3 length: 14 amino acids. CDR1 is LNHDA and CDR2 is SQIVND in the germline V gene (reference sequence). Trimming at V came to 5 bases and at J to 6 bases, leaving 4 bases not matched to a gene. CDR3 amino acids: CASSEQGAAGELFF. The CDR3 region has the DNA TGTGCCAGTAGTGAACAGGGGGCCGCCGGGGAGCTGTTTTTT. Combining the CDR3 with reference TRBV19 and TRBJ2-2 gives the whole variable domain DGGITQSPKYLFRKEGQNVTLSCEQNLNHDAMYWYRQDPGQGLRLIYYSQIVNDFQKGDIAEGYSVSREKKESFPLTVTSAQKNPTAFYLCASSEQGAAGELFFGEGSRLTVL.

The gene calls are TRBV4-3 and TRBJ2-3, with TRBD2 identical over 9 bases. V lost 0 bases and J lost 1; bases outside the gene matches: 2. The CDR3 has 16 amino acids. Germline CDR1 is LGHNA and CDR2 is YSLEER. CDR3 sequence reads: CASSQERTSGTDTQYF. The CDR3, as DNA: TGCGCCAGCAGCCAAGAGAGGACTAGCGGCACAGATACGCAGTATTTT.

This chain connects TRBV3-1 (or the pseudogene TRBV3-2) to TRBJ1-2, with a tentative D call TRBD1 (5 bases). V was pared by 4 bases and J by 2 bases, with 20 bases between. Germline-derived CDR1 and CDR2 are LGHDT and YNNKEL (reference sequence). CDR3 length: 17 amino acids. CDR3 DNA sequence: TGTGCCAGCAGCCGAAGTGGATCGACAGAACCAAACTATGGCTACACCTTC. This codes for CASSRSGSTEPNYGYTF.

Only a few counts were recorded for this clone. The chain links TRBV7-8 to TRBJ2-7; TRBD1 aligns across 7 bases. The CDR3 runs to 14 residues. J was trimmed by 2 bases and V by 4 bases; bases with no gene match: 5. Germline V gives CDR1 SGHVS, CDR2 FQNEAQ. The CDR3: CASSSGQITYEQYF. The CDR3 DNA reads as TGTGCCAGCAGCTCGGGACAGATAACCTACGAGCAGTACTTC.

The rearrangement joins TRBV4-3 to TRBJ2-3; 10 bases align to TRBD2. J gave up 6 bases and V 3 bases, and 9 bases lay outside the gene matches. The CDR3 loop spans 16 amino acids. Germline values: CDR1 LGHNA, CDR2 YSLEER. CDR3 coding DNA: TGCGCCAGCAGCCATGTACCTAGCGGGGGCGGGGATACGCAGTATTTT. Protein sequence: CASSHVPSGGGDTQYF.

This sequence joins TRBV28 and TRBJ1-4, with 10 nucleotides matching TRBD1. Germline lookup yields CDR1 MDHEN and CDR2 SYDVKM. V trimming: 6 bases; J trimming: 7 bases; junction bases outside the gene matches: 5. The CDR3 runs to 14 residues. CDR3 protein: CASRPTGGVEKLFF. CDR3 DNA sequence: TGTGCCAGCAGACCGACAGGGGGCGTTGAAAAACTGTTTTTT.

This clone was observed a few times. CDR3 protein: CASSLVYSGLTEAFF. The CDR3 nucleotides read TGTGCCAGCAGCTTAGTATATTCGGGGTTGACTGAAGCTTTCTTT. This chain uses TRBV7-2 with TRBJ1-1; no firm D call. Germline V gene sequence: CDR1 SGHTA, CDR2 FQGNSA. CDR3 length equals 15 residues. Trimming pared 1 base from V and 5 bases from J, leaving 14 bases between.

V and J are TRBV6-2 or TRBV6-3 and TRBJ2-2; D gene ambiguous. V gave up 0 bases and J gave up 3 bases, with 8 bases separating them. The CDR3 sequence is 15 residues long. The germline CDR1 and CDR2 sequences are MNHEY and SVGEGT. The CDR3 sequence: CASSYSRSDTGELFF. DNA for the CDR3: TGTGCCAGCAGTTACTCGAGGTCGGACACCGGGGAGCTGTTTTTT.

V usage is TRBV28 and J usage is TRBJ1-1; tentative D call: TRBD1 (6 bases). The CDR3 is 15 residues long. V shed 2 bases and J shed 4 bases, with 14 bases lying between them. Germline V gene lookup returns CDR1 MDHEN and CDR2 SYDVKM. The CDR3 protein is CASSLVRGGRTEAFF. DNA of the CDR3: TGTGCCAGCAGTTTAGTCCGGGGGGGGCGCACTGAAGCTTTCTTT.

The chain has TRBV4-3 and TRBJ2-3, with TRBD2 identical over 7 bases. Trimming took 0 bases from V and 4 from J; bases not matched to a gene: 13. Germline assignment: CDR1 LGHNA and CDR2 YSLEER. CDR3 length equals 18 residues. The CDR3 sequence is CASSQDGGSFSQADTQYF. The CDR3 DNA reads TGCGCCAGCAGCCAAGATGGCGGGAGTTTCTCCCAGGCAGATACGCAGTATTTT.

The genes are TRBV27 and TRBJ2-1; perhaps TRBD2 as D (6 bases). With 8 bases removed from V and 3 bases from J, the gap between germline ends came to 14 bases. Germline V gene sequence: CDR1 MNHEY, CDR2 SMNVEV (reference sequence). The CDR3 length is 14 residues. The CDR3 region is CASRDLRNYNEQFF. The CDR3 DNA is TGTGCCAGCCGGGACTTACGGAACTACAATGAGCAGTTCTTC.

The V and J genes are TRBV11-3 and TRBJ2-7; 7 nucleotides match TRBD1. The germline gives CDR1 SGHNT, CDR2 YENEEA. V lost 4 bases, J lost 3 bases, and 6 bases stayed unmatched. The CDR3 consists of 14 residues. The CDR3 DNA sequence: TGTGCCAGCAGCTCCGGGACAGAACTCTACGAGCAGTACTTC. It yields the protein CASSSGTELYEQYF.

The V call is TRBV19, the J call TRBJ1-3, with D unclear. The CDR3 length is 13 residues. Trimming stripped 7 bases from V and 0 bases from J, with 7 bases between. Germline V gives CDR1 LNHDA, CDR2 SQIVND (reference sequence). CDR3 loop: CASTVPSGNTIYF. CDR3 nucleotide sequence: TGTGCCAGTACTGTCCCCTCTGGAAACACCATATATTTT.